This T cell receptor (beta chain) was identified in a study of CD8 T cells in Susac syndrome. The CDR3 contains 11 residues. V lost 3 bases and J lost 5, with 8 bases in between. Germline CDR1 is SQVTM and CDR2 is ANQGSEA. After extraction with the RNeasy kit, about 0.5 to 1 ug of the RNA was reverse transcribed using random hexamers. One entry per CDR3 protein, called by TCRdb with MiXCR from the immunoSEQ multiplex PCR reads. The sample includes approximately 300,000 distinct CDR3 sequences, about nine tenths of them seen just once. The multiple sclerosis control group was made up of treatment-naive patients with stable or active relapsing-remitting disease. Negative magnetic isolation gave CD8+ and CD4+ cells; FACS enriched CD8+ TEMRA.

This chain uses TRBV29-1 with TRBJ2-7; D is unclear. The receptor comes from a human donor with multiple sclerosis. Material: CD8+ T cells from PBMCs. CDR3 DNA: TGCAGCGTTGAGGATAAAAACGAGCAGTACTTC. As protein: CSVEDKNEQYF.